Sequencing of this T cell receptor beta chain was carried out in a study of T-cell reconstitution after alpha-beta-depleted transplantation in children. Study-level results: Reported findings indicate that, about two months after transplant, alpha-beta T cells came from several hundred expanded clones, which were derived from non-depleted graft cells. One year post-transplant, T-cell counts and diversity were largely derived from T cells produced anew.

This clonotype occurred many times. Its antigen remains unidentified. The TCRbeta library was prepared with unique molecular identifiers. TCRdb independently ran MiXCR on the PCR reads; one entry per CDR3 protein. The data contain roughly 150,000 distinct CDR3 sequences, around 10% of them singletons. Germline V lookup: CDR1 DFQATT, CDR2 SNEGSKA (reference sequence). The CDR3 sequence is 12 residues long. Deletions cut 5 bases from V and 5 bases from J, with 12 bases between. The sequence came from a boy younger than 10 with acute myeloid leukemia, due to receive a stem cell transplant. V usage is TRBV20-1 and J usage is TRBJ2-5; D may be TRBD1 (6 bases). This material consisted of PBMCs, taken before TCRalphabeta/CD19-depleted stem cell transplant. The CDR3 DNA reads TGCAGTGCTCGAAGTCAGGGGGAGACCCAGTACTTC. Its translation: CSARSQGETQYF.